The rows below give T cell receptor beta chains drawn from one sample of a study of Graves' ophthalmopathy and Graves' hyperthyroidism. TCRdb re-analysed the multiplex PCR reads in MiXCR, keeping a single row per CDR3 protein. Of hundreds of thousands of distinct CDR3 sequences detected, 20% to 25% appear once; the ten largest clones hold around 7%. The source material was peripheral blood. All receptors come from a woman aged 18 to 35 with stable Graves' hyperthyroidism. Some clones in this sample may be carry-over from other donors' samples. Both conserved end residues are part of each CDR3. D genes are given only for firm matches. Size is omitted from some rows. Given values are once, few, many or a class for expanded clones.

clone size: many; V gene: TRBV5-1; J gene: TRBJ2-7; D gene: NA; CDR3 DNA: TGCGCCAGCAGCGGAGCCCGGGTGACCTACGAGCAGTACTTC; CDR3 protein: CASSGARVTYEQYF
clone size: many; V gene: TRBV25-1; J gene: TRBJ2-5; D gene: NA; CDR3 DNA: TGTGCCAGCAGTGGGCAGATTAATGTACAGTACCAAGAGACCCAGTACTTC; CDR3 protein: CASSGQINVQYQETQYF
clone size: NA; V gene: TRBV27; J gene: TRBJ1-5; D gene: TRBD1; CDR3 DNA: TGTGCCAGCAGCTCTACAGGGGCTTGGAATCAGCCCCAGCATTTT; CDR3 protein: CASSSTGAWNQPQHF
clone size: NA; V gene: TRBV12-3/TRBV12-4; J gene: TRBJ1-1; D gene: NA; CDR3 DNA: TGTGCCAGCAGTCTTCCGGGACGGGGTGAAGCTTTCTTT; CDR3 protein: CASSLPGRGEAFF
clone size: many; V gene: TRBV11-3; J gene: TRBJ2-7; D gene: TRBD1; CDR3 DNA: TGTGCCAGCAGCTTAGTCGTGACAGGGAAATTCAGGGTCCACGAGCAGTACTTC; CDR3 protein: CASSLVVTGKFRVHEQYF
clone size: many; V gene: TRBV6-1; J gene: TRBJ1-5; D gene: NA; CDR3 DNA: TGTGCCAGCAGATGGGACTACAATCAGCCCCAGCATTTT; CDR3 protein: CASRWDYNQPQHF
clone size: many; V gene: TRBV6-4; J gene: TRBJ1-5; D gene: TRBD1; CDR3 DNA: TGTGCCAGCAGTCCCCGAGGGACAGGTTGGGTGTTGGGCAATCAGCCCCAGCATTTT; CDR3 protein: CASSPRGTGWVLGNQPQHF
clone size: many; V gene: TRBV12-3/TRBV12-4; J gene: TRBJ2-2; D gene: NA; CDR3 DNA: TGTGCCAGCATGCGATGGGCCTCGGGAACCGGGGAGCTGTTTTTT; CDR3 protein: CASMRWASGTGELFF
clone size: NA; V gene: TRBV6-1; J gene: TRBJ2-7; D gene: TRBD1; CDR3 DNA: TGTGCCAGCAGAGGGACAGGGGAGGTCGAGCAGTACTTC; CDR3 protein: CASRGTGEVEQYF
clone size: NA; V gene: TRBV12-3/TRBV12-4; J gene: TRBJ1-3; D gene: TRBD1; CDR3 DNA: TGTGCCAGCAGTCAGGGGGGCGGGGGAAACACCATATATTTT; CDR3 protein: CASSQGGGGNTIYF
clone size: many; V gene: TRBV7-2; J gene: TRBJ1-1; D gene: NA; CDR3 DNA: TGTGCCAGCAGCTTTACACAGTTGAACACTGAAGCTTTCTTT; CDR3 protein: CASSFTQLNTEAFF
clone size: many; V gene: TRBV3-1; J gene: TRBJ1-6; D gene: NA; CDR3 DNA: TGTGCCAGCAGCCTGAGAATACCGGGACGGGATGGTACACCCCTCCACTTT; CDR3 protein: CASSLRIPGRDGTPLHF
clone size: many; V gene: TRBV29-1; J gene: TRBJ1-5; D gene: NA; CDR3 DNA: TGCAGCGTCGGAGAGGGACTCAATCAGCCCCAGCATTTT; CDR3 protein: CSVGEGLNQPQHF
clone size: many; V gene: TRBV6-1; J gene: TRBJ1-1; D gene: NA; CDR3 DNA: TGTGCCAGCAGTGAAGTGGATGAAGCTTTCTTT; CDR3 protein: CASSEVDEAFF
clone size: NA; V gene: TRBV29-1; J gene: TRBJ2-7; D gene: NA; CDR3 DNA: TGCAGCGTTGATTCCACGTGGGGCTACGAGCAGTACTTC; CDR3 protein: CSVDSTWGYEQYF
clone size: many; V gene: TRBV6-4; J gene: TRBJ1-3; D gene: NA; CDR3 DNA: TGTGCCAGCAGTGACACCCGGGCCCTAGAGTACGGAAACACCATATATTTT; CDR3 protein: CASSDTRALEYGNTIYF
clone size: NA; V gene: TRBV7-8; J gene: TRBJ2-3; D gene: NA; CDR3 DNA: TGTGCCAGCAGCTTACCCATCAGCCCAGATACGCAGTATTTT; CDR3 protein: CASSLPISPDTQYF
clone size: NA; V gene: TRBV12-3/TRBV12-4; J gene: TRBJ2-7; D gene: TRBD2; CDR3 DNA: TGTGCCAGCAGTCCTTCGACTAGCGGCTCGGTATGGTCCTACGAGCAGTACTTC; CDR3 protein: CASSPSTSGSVWSYEQYF
clone size: NA; V gene: TRBV5-1; J gene: TRBJ1-2; D gene: NA; CDR3 DNA: TGCGCCAGCAGCCAAACTGTCGGGGAGGGGTATGGCTACACCTTC; CDR3 protein: CASSQTVGEGYGYTF
clone size: many; V gene: TRBV30; J gene: TRBJ2-5; D gene: NA; CDR3 DNA: TGTGCCTGGAGTCCCCCCGCAGGGTACCAAGAGACCCAGTACTTC; CDR3 protein: CAWSPPAGYQETQYF
clone size: NA; V gene: TRBV6-1; J gene: TRBJ2-5; D gene: TRBD2; CDR3 DNA: TGTGCCAGCAGTGCCGGACTAGCGGGGGTGGAGACCCAGTACTTC; CDR3 protein: CASSAGLAGVETQYF
clone size: few; V gene: TRBV19; J gene: TRBJ2-7; D gene: NA; CDR3 DNA: TGTGCCAGTAGCGCGGGGGCAGGGACCTACTACGAGCAGTACTTC; CDR3 protein: CASSAGAGTYYEQYF
clone size: many; V gene: TRBV14; J gene: TRBJ1-1; D gene: NA; CDR3 DNA: TGTGCCAGCAGCCAAGAACCACAGGGATACACTGAAGCTTTCTTT; CDR3 protein: CASSQEPQGYTEAFF
clone size: once; V gene: TRBV12-3/TRBV12-4; J gene: TRBJ1-5; D gene: TRBD1; CDR3 DNA: TGTGCCAGCAGTCCCCAATGGGGACAGGGTTATCAGCCCCAGCATTTT; CDR3 protein: CASSPQWGQGYQPQHF